Following are 7 T cell receptor beta chains from one sample sequenced in a study of cytomegalovirus exposure and HLA in healthy donors. The PCR ran on 60 Vbeta and 13 Jbeta primers. Assay: immunoSEQ multiplex PCR; the TCRdb copy retains only in-frame clones and omits some. The sample lists 200,000 or so clones, around four fifths seen once, with approximately 0.8% in the top ten. Sequencing was done on a sample of PBMCs. The receptors derive from a woman younger than 35 in good health and CMV-seronegative.

CDR3 residues: CASSLRRDTYEQYF. CDR3 nucleotide sequence: TGTGCCAGCAGCTTGCGTCGGGACACCTACGAGCAGTACTTC. The chain recombines TRBV5-5 with TRBJ2-7; D perhaps matches TRBD1 (6 bases). The V end was cut by 1 base, the J end by 2 bases, with 10 bases between. This CDR3 has 14 residues. Germline assignment: CDR1 SGHKS and CDR2 YYEKEE (reference sequence). Combining the CDR3 with reference TRBV5-5 and TRBJ2-7 gives the whole variable domain DAGVTQSPTHLIKTRGQQVTLRCSPISGHKSVSWYQQVLGQGPQFIFQYYEKEERGRGNFPDRFSARQFPNYSSELNVNALLLGDSALYLCASSLRRDTYEQYFGPGTRLTVT.

There are a few counts of this clone. J is TRBJ1-3 and V is TRBV6-1; D gene uncertain. Trimming pared 3 bases from V and 2 bases from J, leaving 14 bases between. The length of the CDR3 is 16 residues. The germline CDR1 and CDR2 sequences are MNHNS and SASEGT. The CDR3, as DNA: TGTGCCAGCAGTGAGGAGGGTTGGGCGGCTGGAAACACCATATATTTT. Its protein product is CASSEEGWAAGNTIYF.

The chain is built from TRBV6-4 and TRBJ2-1; 9 bases align to TRBD2. The CDR3 covers 15 residues. In germline, CDR1 is MRHNA, CDR2 SNTAGT. Trimming cost V 4 bases and J 5 bases; bases outside gene matches: 6. CDR3 protein: CASSAERGAHNEQFF. DNA for the CDR3: TGTGCCAGCAGTGCGGAGCGGGGGGCCCACAATGAGCAGTTCTTC.

The chain links TRBV18 to TRBJ2-3; no definite D call. The V end lost 3 bases, the J end lost 4 bases, and 5 bases lay between the germline ends. Germline CDR1 and CDR2: KGHSH and LQKENI. This CDR3 has 12 residues. The CDR3 DNA sequence: TGTGCCAGCTCACCCGCAGCAGATACGCAGTATTTT. Protein sequence: CASSPAADTQYF.

The chain has TRBV5-4 and TRBJ1-6; the D is unclear. Germline V lookup: CDR1 SGHNT, CDR2 YYREEE (reference sequence). V lost 0 bases and J 9 bases, leaving 10 bases between the germline ends. This CDR3 contains 14 residues. The CDR3 spells CASSLAWEGSPLHF. CDR3 in DNA: TGTGCCAGCAGCTTGGCCTGGGAGGGTTCACCCCTCCACTTT.

J is TRBJ2-7 and V is TRBV5-1; 9 nucleotides agree with TRBD2. Trimming removed 0 bases from V and 6 bases from J; junction bases left unmatched: 4. The CDR3 has 14 residues. Per the germline V gene, CDR1 is SGHRS and CDR2 is YFSETQ. CDR3 sequence: CASSLGGRAAEQYF. The DNA for the CDR3 is TGCGCCAGCAGCTTGGGCGGGAGGGCCGCCGAGCAGTACTTC.

V is TRBV21-1 and J is TRBJ2-7; TRBD2 is the table's D call and was not checked against the DNA. TRBV21-1 is a recognized pseudogene. This CDR3 is 14 amino acids long. CDR3 in amino acids: CASSKAPNYCEQYF. DNA for the CDR3: TGTGCCAGCAGCAAAGCGCCCAACTATTGCGAGCAGTACTTC.